This passage covers 14 T cell receptor beta chains from one sample sequenced in a study of cytomegalovirus exposure and HLA in healthy donors. PCR amplification relied on 60 Vbeta primers (plus 13 Jbeta primers). Assay: immunoSEQ multiplex PCR; the TCRdb copy retains only in-frame clones and omits some. Among about 120,000 clones, around 86% were seen once, and the ten largest hold about 2%. The source material was PBMCs. Every receptor here comes from a woman aged 40 to 50 in good health and CMV-seronegative.

The V call is TRBV6-5, the J call TRBJ2-1, with 10 bases lining up with TRBD2. The CDR3 sequence is 14 residues long. Unmatched junction bases numbered 7, after V lost 6 bases and J lost 8 bases. From germline, CDR1 is MNHEY and CDR2 SVGAGI. DNA for the CDR3: TGTGCCAGCAGCATTAGCGGGAGGAGTGATGAGCAGTTCTTC. Its translation is CASSISGRSDEQFF.

This sequence joins TRBV14 and TRBJ2-7, with 7 bases that match TRBD2. The J segment lost 5 bases and the V segment lost 0 bases, leaving 13 bases of the junction unmatched. CDR3 length equals 17 residues. Germline V gives CDR1 SGHDN, CDR2 FVKESK. CDR3 DNA: TGTGCCAGCAGCCAAGACTGGCGGGAGTTTTTTACCCACGAGCAGTACTTC. Amino acid sequence: CASSQDWREFFTHEQYF.

This clone was seen only once. Likely a read error: the CDR3 ends without its conserved phenylalanine or tryptophan. The J gene is TRBJ1-2, the V gene TRBV5-1; 7 bases map to TRBD1. This CDR3 is 18 amino acids long. V lost 0 bases to trimming and J lost 0 bases; unmatched junction nucleotides: 11. The germline gives CDR1 SGHRS, CDR2 YFSETQ. The CDR3 reads CASSLAGDSGYSNYGYTL. DNA for the CDR3: TGCGCCAGCAGCTTGGCGGGGGACAGCGGATATTCTAACTATGGCTACACCCTC.

The chain employs TRBV4-2 and TRBJ2-2; D is undetermined. V was trimmed by 4 bases and J by 5 bases, leaving 8 bases between them. Looked up from germline, CDR1 is LGHNA and CDR2 is YNFKEQ. The CDR3 loop spans 13 amino acids. The CDR3 loop reads CASSLGDTGELFF. Here the CDR3 DNA reads TGTGCCAGCAGCCTCGGAGATACCGGGGAGCTGTTTTTT.

This clone was seen only a few times. The gene calls are TRBV27 and TRBJ1-1; 7 nucleotides agree with TRBD1. V lost 6 bases, J lost 0 bases, and 10 bases stayed unmatched. This CDR3 has 16 residues. From germline, CDR1 is MNHEY and CDR2 SMNVEV (reference sequence). The CDR3, as DNA: TGTGCCAGCAGGAAACTCGGGGGACAGATGAACACTGAAGCTTTCTTT. It is translated as CASRKLGGQMNTEAFF.

The chain carries TRBV9 and TRBJ1-1; a possible D gene is TRBD1 (6 bases). Trimming shortened V by 8 bases and J by 4 bases, and 9 bases separated the two germline ends. The CDR3 loop spans 11 amino acids. Germline assignment: CDR1 SGDLS and CDR2 YYNGEE. The CDR3 DNA follows: TGTGCCAGACCCAGGGGCACTGAAGCTTTCTTT. Amino acid sequence: CARPRGTEAFF.

CDR3 coding DNA: TGTGCCAGCACCTTGGGCCTTAACTATGGCTACACCTTC. It specifies CASTLGLNYGYTF. The chain combines TRBV7-9 with TRBJ1-2; D remains unclear. CDR3 length: 13 amino acids. Trimming cost V 7 bases and J 1 base, with 10 bases left between them. CDR1 SEHNR and CDR2 FQNEAQ come from the germline V gene (reference sequence).

The V and J genes are TRBV9 and TRBJ2-5; D may be TRBD1 (6 bases). V was clipped by 2 bases and J by 1 base, with 9 bases between them. The CDR3 has 14 amino acids. Germline CDR1 is SGDLS and CDR2 is YYNGEE. The CDR3 DNA sequence: TGTGCCAGCAGCGTCGGACAGATCCAAGAGACCCAGTACTTC. As protein: CASSVGQIQETQYF.

This rearrangement joins TRBV18 to TRBJ2-5; 8 bases match TRBD1. Germline lookup yields CDR1 KGHSH and CDR2 LQKENI. V lost 3 bases to trimming and J lost 2 bases; unmatched junction nucleotides: 5. The CDR3 length is 15 residues. CDR3 DNA: TGTGCCAGCTCACCTGGACAGGGAGGACAAGAGACCCAGTACTTC. Protein: CASSPGQGGQETQYF.

This clone was observed a handful of times. The V call is TRBV30, the J call TRBJ1-1; D remains ambiguous. The germline CDR1 and CDR2 sequences are GTSNPN and SVGIG (reference sequence). The length of the CDR3 is 13 residues. V dropped 4 bases and J dropped 6 bases, with 15 bases sitting between them. CDR3 protein: CAWIVPLLSEAFF. For the CDR3, the DNA is TGTGCCTGGATTGTTCCACTTCTTTCTGAAGCTTTCTTT.

The chain links TRBV2 to TRBJ2-5; D may be TRBD2 (5 bases). Deletions cut 6 bases from V and 11 bases from J, with 13 bases between. Germline V CDR1 and CDR2: SNHLY, FYNNEI. This CDR3 spans 11 amino acids. The CDR3 spells CASSQSGEQYF. For the CDR3, the DNA is TGTGCCAGCAGCCAAAGCGGAGAGCAGTACTTC.

V and J are TRBV7-2 and TRBJ1-1, with 9 bases lining up with TRBD1. The CDR3 spans 16 residues. The V gene's germline CDR1 is SGHTA and CDR2 FQGNSA. The ends lost 5 bases at V and 3 bases at J; junction bases unmatched: 10. The chain's CDR3 is CASSQQGAVVYTEAFF. For the CDR3, the DNA is TGTGCCAGCAGCCAACAGGGGGCTGTGGTGTACACTGAAGCTTTCTTT.

The chain has TRBV19 and TRBJ2-2, with 10 nucleotides matching TRBD1. This CDR3 has 16 residues. Germline-derived CDR1 and CDR2 are LNHDA and SQIVND (reference sequence). After removal of 8 bases from V and 6 bases from J, the junction contained 12 bases not matched to a gene. The DNA of the CDR3 is TGTGCCAGTGGGGGGGACAGGGGAAATTTCCCCGGGGAGCTGTTTTTT. Translation: CASGGDRGNFPGELFF.

This rearrangement joins TRBV27 to TRBJ1-2, with D possibly TRBD1 on 6 matching bases. CDR3 size: 14 residues. Trimming stripped 0 bases from V and 8 bases from J, with 13 bases between. CDR1 MNHEY and CDR2 SMNVEV come from the germline V gene (reference sequence). CDR3 region: CASSLSGGAGGYTF. The CDR3, as DNA: TGTGCCAGCAGTTTATCCGGGGGGGCGGGAGGCTACACCTTC.